This T cell receptor (beta chain) is from a study of T cells in Graves' hyperthyroidism and ophthalmopathy. Study-wide context: Peripheral blood was collected at initial diagnosis, before any treatment.

TCR beta CDR3 regions were amplified from RNA transcripts. First-round RT-PCR with HTBI primers amplified the TCR CDR3 region. TCRdb reanalysed the multiplex PCR reads using MiXCR and keeps one entry per CDR3 protein. The table includes under 450,000 distinct CDR3 sequences, about a sixth detected once. V was trimmed by 6 bases and J by 7 bases, leaving 16 bases between them. Germline assignment: CDR1 ENHRY and CDR2 SYGVKD. The CDR3 is 14 residues long. This clonotype was seen at least ten times. The antigen remains undetermined. Calling Graves' hyperthyroidism stable meant ophthalmopathy did not progress within 18 months. Orbital computed tomography and thyroid ultrasound, together with serum TRAb and thyroxine and clinical symptoms, were used for diagnoses. Findings of the study overall: Within blood appeared most thyroid clonotypes that had expanded above 0.001.

The genes are TRBV10-3 and TRBJ1-5; D possibly corresponds to TRBD1 (5 bases). The TCR comes from a young woman with Graves' hyperthyroidism. Sequencing input: blood. The CDR3 loop reads CAISRDPVGQPQHF. The CDR3 region has the DNA TGTGCCATCAGCCGGGACCCCGTTGGGCAGCCCCAGCATTTT.